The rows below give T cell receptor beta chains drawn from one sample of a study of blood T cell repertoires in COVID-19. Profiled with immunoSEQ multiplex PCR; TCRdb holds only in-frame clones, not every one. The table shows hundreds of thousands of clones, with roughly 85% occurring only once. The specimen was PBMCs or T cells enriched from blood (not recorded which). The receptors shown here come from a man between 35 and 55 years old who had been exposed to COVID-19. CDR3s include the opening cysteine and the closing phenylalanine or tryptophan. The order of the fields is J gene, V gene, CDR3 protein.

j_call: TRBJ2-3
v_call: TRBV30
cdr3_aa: CAWSLGATDTQYF

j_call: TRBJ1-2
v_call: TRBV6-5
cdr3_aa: CASSRGNTNYGYTF

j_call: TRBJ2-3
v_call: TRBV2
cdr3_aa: CASSETSGRVVDTQYF

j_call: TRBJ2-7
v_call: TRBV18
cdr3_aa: CASSRTDDYEQYF

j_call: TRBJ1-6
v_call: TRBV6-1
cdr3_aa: CASSGHGGRGSSPLHF

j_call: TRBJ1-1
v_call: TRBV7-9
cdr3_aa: CASSLATPGQGTGAFF

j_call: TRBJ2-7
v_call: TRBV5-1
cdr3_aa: CASSLAGAGSSYEQYF

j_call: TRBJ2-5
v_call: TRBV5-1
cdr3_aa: CASSLAQLAGGQETQYF

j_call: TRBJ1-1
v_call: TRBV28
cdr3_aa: CASRGGVVTEAFF

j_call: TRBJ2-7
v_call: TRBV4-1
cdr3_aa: CASSQDQAVLYEQYF

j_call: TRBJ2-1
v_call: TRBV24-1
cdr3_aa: CATGALTGLVLSEQFF

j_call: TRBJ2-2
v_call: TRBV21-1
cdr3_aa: CASSKRGPDTNTGELFF

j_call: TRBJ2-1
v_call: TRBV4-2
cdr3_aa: CASSPRLAYEQFF

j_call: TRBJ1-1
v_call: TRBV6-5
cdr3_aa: CATFDRGTEAFF

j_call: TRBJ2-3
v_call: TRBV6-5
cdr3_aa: CASSYGRGITSDTQYF

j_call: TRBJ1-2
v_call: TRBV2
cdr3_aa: CASPGQGVPYGYTF

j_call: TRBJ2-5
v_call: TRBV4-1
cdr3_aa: CASSHGGWTSDGTQYF

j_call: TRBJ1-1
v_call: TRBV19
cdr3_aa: CASSILSGVTEAFF

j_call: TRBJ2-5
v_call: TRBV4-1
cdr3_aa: CASSQQRPGGETQYF

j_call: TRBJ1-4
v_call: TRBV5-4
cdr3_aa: CASSKKQGANEKLFF

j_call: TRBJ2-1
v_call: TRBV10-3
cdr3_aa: CAISKTSLGEQFF

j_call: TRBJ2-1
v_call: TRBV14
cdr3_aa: CASSRGLTSYNEQFF

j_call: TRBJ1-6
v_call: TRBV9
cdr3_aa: CASSVDLRLRAGSPLHF

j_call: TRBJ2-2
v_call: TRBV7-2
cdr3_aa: CASSLRASGSSGELFF

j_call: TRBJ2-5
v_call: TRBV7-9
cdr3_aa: CASSIGTANQETQYF

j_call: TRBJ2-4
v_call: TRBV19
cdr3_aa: CASSSTLRGIAKNIQYF